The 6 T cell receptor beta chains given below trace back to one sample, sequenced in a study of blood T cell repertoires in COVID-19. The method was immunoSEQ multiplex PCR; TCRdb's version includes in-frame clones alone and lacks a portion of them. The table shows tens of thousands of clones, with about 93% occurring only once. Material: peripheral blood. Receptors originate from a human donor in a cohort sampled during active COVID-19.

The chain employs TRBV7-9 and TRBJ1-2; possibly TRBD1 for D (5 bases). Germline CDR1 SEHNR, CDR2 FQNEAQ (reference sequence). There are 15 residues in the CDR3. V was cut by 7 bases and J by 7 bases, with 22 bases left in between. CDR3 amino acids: CASNIGREGASGYTF. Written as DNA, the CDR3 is TGTGCCAGCAACATCGGGAGGGAAGGGGCCAGTGGCTACACCTTC.

CDR3 sequence: CASSADRGEQFF. CDR3 DNA: TGTGCCAGCAGCGCAGACAGGGGTGAGCAGTTCTTC. The rearrangement uses TRBV9 and TRBJ2-1; 8 positions agree with TRBD1. After removal of 3 bases from V and 9 bases from J, the junction contained 2 bases not matched to a gene. From germline, CDR1 is SGDLS and CDR2 YYNGEE. This CDR3 has 12 amino acids.

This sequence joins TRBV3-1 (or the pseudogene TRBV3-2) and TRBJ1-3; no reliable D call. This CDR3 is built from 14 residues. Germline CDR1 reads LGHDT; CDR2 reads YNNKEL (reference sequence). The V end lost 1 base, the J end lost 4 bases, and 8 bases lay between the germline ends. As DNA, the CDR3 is TGTGCCAGCAGCCAAGGGCAAAAGGGAAACACCATATATTTT. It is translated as CASSQGQKGNTIYF.

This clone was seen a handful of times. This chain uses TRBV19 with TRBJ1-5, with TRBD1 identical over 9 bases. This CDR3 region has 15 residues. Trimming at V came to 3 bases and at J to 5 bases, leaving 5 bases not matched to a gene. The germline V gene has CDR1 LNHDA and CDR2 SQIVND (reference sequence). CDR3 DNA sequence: TGTGCCAGTAGTATCGTCACAGGGGGCCATCAGCCCCAGCATTTT. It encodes CASSIVTGGHQPQHF.

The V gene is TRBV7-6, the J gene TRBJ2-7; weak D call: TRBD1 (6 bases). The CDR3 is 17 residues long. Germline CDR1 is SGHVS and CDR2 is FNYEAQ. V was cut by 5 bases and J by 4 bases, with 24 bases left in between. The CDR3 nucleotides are TGTGCCAGCAGCCCTCGCCCTTCAGGGGATCTTTCTTACGAGCAGTACTTC. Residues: CASSPRPSGDLSYEQYF. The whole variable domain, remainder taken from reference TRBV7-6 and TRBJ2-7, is GAGVSQSPRYKVTKRGQDVALRCDPISGHVSLYWYRQALGQGPEFLTYFNYEAQQDKSGLPNDRFSAERPEGSISTLTIQRTEQRDSAMYRCASSPRPSGDLSYEQYFGPGTRLTVT.

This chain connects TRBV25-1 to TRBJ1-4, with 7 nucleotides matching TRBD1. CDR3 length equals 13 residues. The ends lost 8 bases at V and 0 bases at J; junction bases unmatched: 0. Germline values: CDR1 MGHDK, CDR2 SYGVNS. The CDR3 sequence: CASQGATNEKLFF. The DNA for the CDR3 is TGTGCCAGCCAGGGGGCAACTAATGAAAAACTGTTTTTT.